The 14 T cell receptor beta chains reported below all come from one sample, sequenced in a study of blood T cells in healthy people across ages. Then a second PCR, running roughly 6 to 12 cycles, was carried out with a sample-barcoded 5' primer and a J-beta primer mix. MiXCR was run by TCRdb on the 5' RACE reads, yielding one entry per CDR3 protein. The data hold 900,000 to 950,000 distinct CDR3 sequences, with about 27% observed a single time. The data also belong to a second study, concerning T cells of mothers and their children.

Sequenced sample: blood. The receptors derive from a woman aged 35 to 49 in good health.

The J gene is TRBJ2-5, the V gene TRBV7-2; 7 nucleotides match TRBD1. Germline values: CDR1 SGHTA, CDR2 FQGNSA. The V segment lost 5 bases and the J segment 3 bases; nucleotides outside the gene matches: 9. This CDR3 spans 15 amino acids. The CDR3 region is CASSPGTALEETQYF. CDR3 bases: TGTGCCAGCAGCCCGGGGACAGCGCTCGAAGAGACCCAGTACTTC.

This clonotype has a handful of counts. This chain joins TRBV5-1 and TRBJ2-3; weak D call: TRBD1 (5 bases). The V gene lost 0 bases and the J gene lost 2 bases, with 7 bases spanning the gap. The CDR3 runs to 14 residues. The V gene's germline CDR1 is SGHRS and CDR2 YFSETQ. CDR3 bases: TGCGCCAGCAGCTTGGTGGACAACACAGATACGCAGTATTTT. This sequence encodes CASSLVDNTDTQYF. Drawing the rest from reference TRBV5-1 and TRBJ2-3, the complete variable domain is KAGVTQTPRYLIKTRGQQVTLSCSPISGHRSVSWYQQTPGQGLQFLFEYFSETQRNKGNFPGRFSGRQFSNSRSEMNVSTLELGDSALYLCASSLVDNTDTQYFGPGTRLTVL.

This clonotype was seen only a few times. The CDR3 DNA reads TGCGCCAGCAGCCAAGATAATGCAGGCAGGAGCACAGATACGCAGTATTTT. This translates into CASSQDNAGRSTDTQYF. The chain recombines TRBV4-3 with TRBJ2-3, with D unclear. Per the germline V gene, CDR1 is LGHNA and CDR2 is YSLEER. V shed 0 bases and J shed 0 bases, with 13 bases lying between them. This CDR3 is 17 amino acids long.

This clonotype was detected ten times or more. This rearrangement joins TRBV6-4 to TRBJ2-1; 12 bases agree with TRBD2. After removal of 6 bases from V and 5 bases from J, the junction contained 8 bases not matched to a gene. Germline-derived CDR1 and CDR2 are MRHNA and SNTAGT. This CDR3 has 16 amino acids. CDR3 in amino acids: CASSRLAGAPNNEQFF. As DNA, the CDR3 is TGTGCCAGCAGCAGACTAGCGGGGGCACCAAACAATGAGCAGTTCTTC.

At least ten counts were recorded for this clonotype. The J gene is TRBJ2-7, the V gene TRBV5-5; TRBD1 might be the D (7 bases). The germline CDR1 and CDR2 sequences are SGHKS and YYEKEE (reference sequence). The CDR3 is 16 amino acids. V dropped 0 bases and J dropped 1 base, with 14 bases sitting between them. CDR3 coding DNA: TGTGCCAGCAGCTTGGGTGGCGGGACAGTTTCCTACGAGCAGTACTTC. Residues: CASSLGGGTVSYEQYF.

This clonotype was detected a few times. This chain connects TRBV20-1 to TRBJ2-3; D remains unclear. The V and J ends lost 6 bases and 7 bases respectively, with 11 bases between them. The CDR3 extends over 11 amino acids. Germline CDR1 and CDR2: DFQATT and SNEGSKA (reference sequence). DNA for the CDR3: TGCAGTGCCAATATCCGGAATACGCAGTATTTT. This gives the protein CSANIRNTQYF.

V usage is TRBV5-1 and J usage is TRBJ1-6; D is possibly TRBD1 (5 bases). V was trimmed by 8 bases and J by 1 base, leaving 13 bases between them. CDR1 SGHRS and CDR2 YFSETQ come from the germline V gene. CDR3 length: 15 amino acids. The CDR3 DNA reads as TGCGCCAGTATGGACGGGGGGTCCTATAATTCACCCCTCCACTTT. This codes for CASMDGGSYNSPLHF.

J is TRBJ2-1 and V is TRBV7-2, with TRBD2 identical over 10 bases. The junction had 8 bases not matched to a gene; V was cut back by 1 base and J by 11 bases. The V gene's germline CDR1 is SGHTA and CDR2 FQGNSA. The CDR3 consists of 15 residues. Written as DNA, the CDR3 is TGTGCCAGCAGCTTAGATTCTAGCGGGGGTCCTAAGCAGTTCTTC. Translated, it gives CASSLDSSGGPKQFF.

This clonotype was observed at least ten times. V usage is TRBV15 and J usage is TRBJ2-3; 11 nucleotides align to TRBD1. Germline values: CDR1 LNHNV, CDR2 YYDKDF (reference sequence). The CDR3 is made up of 15 amino acids. Trimming removed 1 base from V and 4 bases from J; junction bases left unmatched: 1. The CDR3 is CATSRGTGGADTQYF. CDR3 coding DNA: TGTGCCACCAGCAGAGGGACAGGGGGCGCAGATACGCAGTATTTT.

This clonotype showed up many times. This chain links TRBV27 with TRBJ2-7; 7 bases are shared with TRBD2. The J segment lost 2 bases and the V segment lost 6 bases, leaving 4 bases of the junction unmatched. The CDR3 length is 13 residues. Germline CDR1 is MNHEY and CDR2 is SMNVEV (reference sequence). For the CDR3, the DNA is TGTGCCAGCAGCCGGACTAGAACCTACGAGCAGTACTTC. Translation gives CASSRTRTYEQYF.

This clonotype was detected only a few times. The chain carries TRBV19 and TRBJ2-1, with TRBD1 identical over 10 bases. Unmatched junction bases numbered 1, after V lost 7 bases and J lost 4 bases. The CDR3 is made up of 13 amino acids. Germline CDR1 is LNHDA and CDR2 is SQIVND (reference sequence). The CDR3 protein is CASKGQGYNEQFF. The CDR3 DNA follows: TGTGCCAGTAAGGGACAGGGGTACAATGAGCAGTTCTTC.

The chain combines TRBV7-9 with TRBJ2-3, with D tentatively TRBD1 (6 bases). CDR1 SEHNR and CDR2 FQNEAQ come from the germline V gene (reference sequence). The CDR3 is made up of 14 amino acids. V shed 6 bases and J shed 2 bases, with 12 bases lying between them. The CDR3 nucleotides are TGTGCCAGCAGAGATAGACAGGACACAGATACGCAGTATTTT. Translating it yields CASRDRQDTDTQYF.

A remark on this clonotype: This clone may be a read error of a much larger clone one base away. J is TRBJ2-1 and V is TRBV4-1; D is undetermined. The J call may be faulty, since TRBJ2-7 better matches the DNA end. This CDR3 has 15 residues. Germline-derived CDR1 and CDR2 are MGHRA and YSYEKL. The CDR3 DNA reads TGCGCCAGCAGCCAATCCCAGAGCTCCTACAATGAGCAGTACTTC. Residues: CASSQSQSSYNEQYF.

This clonotype was counted many times. The chain joins TRBV25-1 to TRBJ2-7; TRBD1 agrees at 9 bases. The ends lost 5 bases at V and 5 bases at J; junction bases unmatched: 7. The CDR3 contains 14 residues. Germline CDR1 MGHDK, CDR2 SYGVNS. CDR3 residues: CASSLTGGSNEQYF. DNA for the CDR3: TGTGCCAGCAGTCTAACAGGGGGCTCTAACGAGCAGTACTTC.